This TCR beta chain came from a study of shared clonotypes between healthy human individuals. This CDR3 is built from 16 residues. Germline V gives CDR1 SGHTA, CDR2 FQGNSA. V was trimmed by 3 bases and J by 2 bases, leaving 17 bases between them. The authors combined CD45RO+ cells with CCR7-negative CD45RA+ TemRA cells as CD8 memory. Profiling relied on immunoSEQ multiplex PCR, and the TCRdb table lists in-frame clones only, not all of them. Counted here are about 690,000 clones, 90% occurring once; the ten biggest clones make up about a third. V is TRBV7-2 and J is TRBJ2-7, with D possibly TRBD2 on 5 matching bases. The TCR comes from a man aged 18 to 35 in good health. Some clones in this sample may be carry-over from other donors' samples. Sequencing was done on a sample of memory CD8+ T cells from PBMCs. Subset defined: CD45RO+ cells pooled with CCR7-negative TemRA cells. The chain's CDR3 is CASSFFGDVPTYEQYF. The CDR3 DNA follows: TGTGCCAGCAGCTTTTTCGGGGATGTCCCTACCTACGAGCAGTACTTC. The variable domain in full, with the rest retrieved from reference TRBV7-2 and TRBJ2-7, is GAGVSQSPSNKVTEKGKDVELRCDPISGHTALYWYRQSLGQGLEFLIYFQGNSAPDKSGLPSDRFSAERTGGSVSTLTIQRTQQEDSAVYLCASSFFGDVPTYEQYFGPGTRLTVT.